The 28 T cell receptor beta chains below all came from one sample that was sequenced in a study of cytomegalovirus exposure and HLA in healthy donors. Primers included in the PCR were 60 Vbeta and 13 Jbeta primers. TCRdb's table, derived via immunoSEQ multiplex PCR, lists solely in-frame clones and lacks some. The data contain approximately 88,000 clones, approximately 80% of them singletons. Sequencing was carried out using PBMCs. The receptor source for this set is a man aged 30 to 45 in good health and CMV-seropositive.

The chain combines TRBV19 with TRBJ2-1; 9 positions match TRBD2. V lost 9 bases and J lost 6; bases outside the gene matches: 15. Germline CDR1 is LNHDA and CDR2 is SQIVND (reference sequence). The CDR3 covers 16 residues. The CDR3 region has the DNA TGTGCCAGCCACCCGGGACTAGCAGACGGCCCCAATGAGCAGTTCTTC. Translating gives CASHPGLADGPNEQFF. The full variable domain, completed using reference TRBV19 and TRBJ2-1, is DGGITQSPKYLFRKEGQNVTLSCEQNLNHDAMYWYRQDPGQGLRLIYYSQIVNDFQKGDIAEGYSVSREKKESFPLTVTSAQKNPTAFYLCASHPGLADGPNEQFFGPGTRLTVL.

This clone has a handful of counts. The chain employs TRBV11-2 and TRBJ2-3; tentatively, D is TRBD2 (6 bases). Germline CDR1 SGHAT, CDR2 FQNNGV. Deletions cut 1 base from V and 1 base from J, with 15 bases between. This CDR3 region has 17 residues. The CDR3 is CASSLGVGGGGTDTQYF. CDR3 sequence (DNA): TGTGCCAGCAGCTTAGGTGTCGGGGGTGGAGGCACAGATACGCAGTATTTT.

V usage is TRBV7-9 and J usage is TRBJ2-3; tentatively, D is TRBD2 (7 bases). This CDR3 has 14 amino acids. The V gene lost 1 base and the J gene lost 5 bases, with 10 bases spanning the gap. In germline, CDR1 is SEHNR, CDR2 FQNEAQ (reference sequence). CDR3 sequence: CASSLEGGEDTQYF. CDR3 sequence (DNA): TGTGCCAGCAGCTTAGAAGGGGGGGAAGATACGCAGTATTTT.

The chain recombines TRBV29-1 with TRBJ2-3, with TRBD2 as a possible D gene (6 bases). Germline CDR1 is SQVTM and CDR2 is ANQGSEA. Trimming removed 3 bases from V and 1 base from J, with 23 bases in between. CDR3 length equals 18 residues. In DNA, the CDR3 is TGCAGCGTTGAGAACTTCGAGGAGGGTCGGTACGGCACAGATACGCAGTATTTT. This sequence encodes CSVENFEEGRYGTDTQYF.

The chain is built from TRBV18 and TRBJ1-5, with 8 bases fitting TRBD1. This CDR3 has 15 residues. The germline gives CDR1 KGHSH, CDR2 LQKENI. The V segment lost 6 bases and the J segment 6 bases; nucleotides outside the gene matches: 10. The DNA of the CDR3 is TGTGCCAGCTCTTCGGGACAGGCGCAAGTTCAGCCCCAGCATTTT. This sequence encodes CASSSGQAQVQPQHF. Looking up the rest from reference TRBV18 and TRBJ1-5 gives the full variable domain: NAGVMQNPRHLVRRRGQEARLRCSPMKGHSHVYWYRQLPEEGLKFMVYLQKENIIDESGMPKERFSAEFPKEGPSILRIQQVVRGDSAAYFCASSSGQAQVQPQHFGDGTRLSIL.

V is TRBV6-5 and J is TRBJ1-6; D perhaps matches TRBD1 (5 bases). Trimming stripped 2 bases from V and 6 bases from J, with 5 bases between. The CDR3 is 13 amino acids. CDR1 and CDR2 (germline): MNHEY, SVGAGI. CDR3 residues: CASSYDSNSPLHF. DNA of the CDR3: TGTGCCAGCAGTTACGACAGTAATTCACCCCTCCACTTT.

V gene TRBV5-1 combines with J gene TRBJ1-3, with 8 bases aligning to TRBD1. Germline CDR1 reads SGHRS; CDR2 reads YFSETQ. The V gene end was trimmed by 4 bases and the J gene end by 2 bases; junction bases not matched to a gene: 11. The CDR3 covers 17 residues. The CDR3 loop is CASSARTRTGTGNTIYF. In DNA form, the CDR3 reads TGCGCCAGCAGCGCCCGGACCCGGACAGGGACTGGAAACACCATATATTTT.

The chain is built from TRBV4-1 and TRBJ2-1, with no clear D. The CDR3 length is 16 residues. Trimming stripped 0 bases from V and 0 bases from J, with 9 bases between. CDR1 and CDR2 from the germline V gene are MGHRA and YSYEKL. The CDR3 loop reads CASSQDQVASYNEQFF. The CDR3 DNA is TGCGCCAGCAGCCAAGATCAGGTTGCCTCCTACAATGAGCAGTTCTTC.

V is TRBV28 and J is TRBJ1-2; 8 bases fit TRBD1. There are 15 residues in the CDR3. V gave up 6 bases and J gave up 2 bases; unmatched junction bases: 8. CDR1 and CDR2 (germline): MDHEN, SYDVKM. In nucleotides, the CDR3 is TGTGCCAGCAGGTGGCCGACAGGGGTGAACTATGGCTACACCTTC. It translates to CASRWPTGVNYGYTF.

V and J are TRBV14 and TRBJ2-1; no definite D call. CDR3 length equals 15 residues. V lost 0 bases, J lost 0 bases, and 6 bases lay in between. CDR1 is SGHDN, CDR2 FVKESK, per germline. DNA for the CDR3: TGTGCCAGCAGCCAAGAACGGAGCTCCTACAATGAGCAGTTCTTC. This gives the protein CASSQERSSYNEQFF.

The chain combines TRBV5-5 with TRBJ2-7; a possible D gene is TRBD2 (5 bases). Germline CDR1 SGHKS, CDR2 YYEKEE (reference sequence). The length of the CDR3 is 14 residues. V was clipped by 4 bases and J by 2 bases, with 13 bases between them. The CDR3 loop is CASSLMDLPYEQYV. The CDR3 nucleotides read TGTGCCAGCAGCCTCATGGACTTACCCTACGAGCAGTACGTC.

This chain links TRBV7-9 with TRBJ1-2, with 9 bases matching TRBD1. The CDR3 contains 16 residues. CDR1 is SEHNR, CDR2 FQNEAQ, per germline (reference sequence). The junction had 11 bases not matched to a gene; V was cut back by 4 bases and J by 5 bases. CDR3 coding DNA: TGTGCCAGCAGCTCCGAACCCGGGACAGGGAGATATGGCTACACCTTC. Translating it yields CASSSEPGTGRYGYTF.

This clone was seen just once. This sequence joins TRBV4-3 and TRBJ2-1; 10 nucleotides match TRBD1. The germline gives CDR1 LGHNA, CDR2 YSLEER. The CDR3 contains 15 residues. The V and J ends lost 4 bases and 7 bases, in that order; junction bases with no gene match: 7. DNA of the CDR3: TGCGCCAGCAGCCGGACTGGACAGGGGGGTAATGAGCAGTTCTTC. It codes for CASSRTGQGGNEQFF.

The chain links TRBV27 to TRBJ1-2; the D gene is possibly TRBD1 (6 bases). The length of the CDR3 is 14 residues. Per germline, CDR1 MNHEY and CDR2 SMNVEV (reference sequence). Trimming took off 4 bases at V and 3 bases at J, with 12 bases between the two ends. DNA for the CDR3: TGTGCCAGCAGTTCGTATCAGGGGCACTATGGCTACACCTTC. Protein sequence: CASSSYQGHYGYTF.

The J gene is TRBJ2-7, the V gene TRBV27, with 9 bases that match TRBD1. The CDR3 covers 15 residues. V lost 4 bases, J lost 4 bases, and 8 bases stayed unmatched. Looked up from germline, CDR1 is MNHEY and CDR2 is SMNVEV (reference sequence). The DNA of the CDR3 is TGTGCCAGCAGTTCACCGGGACAGGGTAAATACGAGCAGTACGTC. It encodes CASSSPGQGKYEQYV.

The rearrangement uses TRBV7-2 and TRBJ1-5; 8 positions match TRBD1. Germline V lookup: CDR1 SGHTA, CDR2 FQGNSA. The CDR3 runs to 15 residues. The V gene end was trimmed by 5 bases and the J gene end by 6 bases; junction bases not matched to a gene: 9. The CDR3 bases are TGTGCCAGCAGCCCCCGGACAGGGATGGGTCAGCCCCAGCATTTT. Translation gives CASSPRTGMGQPQHF.

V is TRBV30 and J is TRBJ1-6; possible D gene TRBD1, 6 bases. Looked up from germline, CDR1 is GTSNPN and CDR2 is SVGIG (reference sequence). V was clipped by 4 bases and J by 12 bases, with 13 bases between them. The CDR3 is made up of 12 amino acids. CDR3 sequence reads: CAWTGEGGPLHF. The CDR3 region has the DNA TGTGCCTGGACAGGGGAAGGGGGACCCCTCCACTTT.

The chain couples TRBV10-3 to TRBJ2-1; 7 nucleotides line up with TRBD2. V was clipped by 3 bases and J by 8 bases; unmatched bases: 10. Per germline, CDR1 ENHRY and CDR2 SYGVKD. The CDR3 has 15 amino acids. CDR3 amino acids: CAISDMAGVVDEQFF. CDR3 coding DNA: TGTGCCATCAGTGATATGGCGGGAGTGGTGGATGAGCAGTTCTTC.

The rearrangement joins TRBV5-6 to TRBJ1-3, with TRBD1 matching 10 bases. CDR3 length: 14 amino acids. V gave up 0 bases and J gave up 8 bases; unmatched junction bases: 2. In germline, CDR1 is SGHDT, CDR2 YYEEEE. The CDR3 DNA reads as TGTGCCAGCAGCTTGGTGGACAGGGGGGACACCATATATTTT. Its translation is CASSLVDRGDTIYF.

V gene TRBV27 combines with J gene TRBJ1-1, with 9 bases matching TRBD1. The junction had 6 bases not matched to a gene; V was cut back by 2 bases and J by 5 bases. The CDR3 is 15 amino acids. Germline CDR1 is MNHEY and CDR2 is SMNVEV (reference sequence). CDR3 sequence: CASSLGQGRGTEAFF. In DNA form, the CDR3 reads TGTGCCAGCAGTTTAGGACAGGGGAGAGGGACTGAAGCTTTCTTT.

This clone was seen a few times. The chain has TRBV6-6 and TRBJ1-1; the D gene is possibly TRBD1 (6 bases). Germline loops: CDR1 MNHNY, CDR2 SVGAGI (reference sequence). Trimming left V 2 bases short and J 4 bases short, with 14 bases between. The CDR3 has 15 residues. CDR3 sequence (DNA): TGTGCCAGCAGTTACGAGGGGGGGCCGGGCACTGAAGCTTTCTTT. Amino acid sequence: CASSYEGGPGTEAFF.

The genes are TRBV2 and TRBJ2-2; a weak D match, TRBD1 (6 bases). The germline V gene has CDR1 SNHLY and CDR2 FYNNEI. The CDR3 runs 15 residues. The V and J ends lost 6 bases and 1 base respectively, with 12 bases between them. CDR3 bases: TGTGCCAGCAGCGTATTGACAGGGAACACCGGGGAGCTGTTTTTT. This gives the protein CASSVLTGNTGELFF.

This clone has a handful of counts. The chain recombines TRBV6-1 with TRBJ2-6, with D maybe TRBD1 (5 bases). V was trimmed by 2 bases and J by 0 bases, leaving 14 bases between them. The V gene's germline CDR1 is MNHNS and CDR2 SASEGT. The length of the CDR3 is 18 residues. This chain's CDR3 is CASSETLTELSGANVLTF. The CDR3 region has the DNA TGTGCCAGCAGTGAAACTTTGACAGAGCTCTCTGGGGCCAACGTCCTGACTTTC.

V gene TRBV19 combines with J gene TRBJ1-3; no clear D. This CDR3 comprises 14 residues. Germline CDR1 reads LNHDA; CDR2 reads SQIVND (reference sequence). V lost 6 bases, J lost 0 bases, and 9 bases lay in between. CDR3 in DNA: TGTGCCAGTAGGCGGGCAGTCTCTGGAAACACCATATATTTT. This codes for CASRRAVSGNTIYF. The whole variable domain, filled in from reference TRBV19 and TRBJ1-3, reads DGGITQSPKYLFRKEGQNVTLSCEQNLNHDAMYWYRQDPGQGLRLIYYSQIVNDFQKGDIAEGYSVSREKKESFPLTVTSAQKNPTAFYLCASRRAVSGNTIYFGEGSWLTVV.

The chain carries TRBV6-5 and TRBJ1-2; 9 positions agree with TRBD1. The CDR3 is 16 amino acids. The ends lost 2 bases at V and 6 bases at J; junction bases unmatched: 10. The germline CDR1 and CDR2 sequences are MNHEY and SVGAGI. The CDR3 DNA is TGTGCCAGCAGTTACACAGGGGGCAAGGCCGGTGATGGCTACACCTTC. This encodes CASSYTGGKAGDGYTF.

DNA for the CDR3: TGTGCCAGCAGCCAAGATGAGCGAAATAAGAACACTGAAGCTTTCTTT. This translates into CASSQDERNKNTEAFF. V and J are TRBV14 and TRBJ1-1; D is ambiguous. The germline V and J ends were trimmed by 0 bases and 1 base, with 12 bases remaining between them. The CDR3 sequence is 16 residues long. Germline-derived CDR1 and CDR2 are SGHDN and FVKESK.

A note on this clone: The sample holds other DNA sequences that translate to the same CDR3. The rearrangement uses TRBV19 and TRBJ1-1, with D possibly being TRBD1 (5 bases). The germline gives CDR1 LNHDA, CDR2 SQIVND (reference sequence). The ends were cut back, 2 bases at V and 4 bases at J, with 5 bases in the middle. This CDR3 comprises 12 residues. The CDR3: CASSIRGTEAFF. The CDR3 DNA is TGTGCCAGTAGTATAAGGGGCACTGAAGCTTTCTTT.

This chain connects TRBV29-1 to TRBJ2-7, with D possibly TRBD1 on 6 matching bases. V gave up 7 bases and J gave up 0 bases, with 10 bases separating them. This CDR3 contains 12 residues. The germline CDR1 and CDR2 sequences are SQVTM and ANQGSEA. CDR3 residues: CSAQDSSYEQYF. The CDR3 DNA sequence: TGCAGCGCTCAGGACAGCTCCTACGAGCAGTACTTC.